These 20 T cell receptor beta chains were sequenced from one sample in a study of CD8+CD57+ T cells in acquired aplastic anemia. The authors sequenced patients whose flow cytometry had shown CD8+CD57+ cell expansion. Genomic DNA, serving as template, underwent TCR beta VDJ and CDR3 profiling. TCRdb fed the reads into MiXCR, producing one record per CDR3 protein. The repertoire holds under 350,000 distinct CDR3 sequences, 45% to 65% seen once, with 1% to 1.5% in the top ten. What was sequenced was sorted CD4+, CD8+, or CD8+CD57+ T cells (not recorded which) from PBMCs. The receptors shown here come from a human donor with aplastic anemia.

The rearrangement joins TRBV2 to TRBJ2-1; D gene uncertain. The V end was cut by 3 bases, the J end by 13 bases, with 7 bases between. This CDR3 is built from 10 residues. Germline-derived CDR1 and CDR2 are SNHLY and FYNNEI. The CDR3 loop reads CASSEVDQFF. The CDR3 DNA is TGTGCCAGCAGTGAGGTGGATCAGTTCTTC. The full variable domain, its missing parts supplied by reference TRBV2 and TRBJ2-1, is EPEVTQTPSHQVTQMGQEVILRCVPISNHLYFYWYRQILGQKVEFLVSFYNNEISEKSEIFDDQFSVERPDGSNFTLKIRSTKLEDSAMYFCASSEVDQFFGPGTRLTVL.

This chain links TRBV19 with TRBJ2-7, with 8 bases fitting TRBD1. The CDR3 loop spans 12 amino acids. Trimming took 10 bases from V and 2 from J; bases not matched to a gene: 4. CDR1 is LNHDA and CDR2 is SQIVND in the germline V gene (reference sequence). The CDR3 loop is CATGQGPYEQYF. As DNA, the CDR3 is TGTGCCACTGGACAGGGACCCTACGAGCAGTACTTC.

This clonotype was found once. The J gene is TRBJ2-3, the V gene TRBV7-9; D unresolved. Germline CDR1 SEHNR, CDR2 FQNEAQ (reference sequence). The CDR3 has 13 amino acids. Trimming took 2 bases from V and 5 from J, leaving 8 bases between them. CDR3 coding DNA: TGTGCCAGCAGCTTACGCATCGAAGATACGCAGTATTTT. Translation: CASSLRIEDTQYF.

Concerning this clonotype itself: One end of the junction does not line up with germline, which may come from a read error. The chain recombines TRBV5-1 with TRBJ1-1; TRBD1 matches 7 bases. The CDR3 sequence is 14 residues long. Germline loops: CDR1 SGHRS, CDR2 YFSETQ. CDR3 DNA: TGTGCCAGCAGCTCGACAGGGATGAACACTGGAGCTTTCTTT. Protein sequence: CASSSTGMNTGAFF.

This clonotype has ten or more counts. The chain couples TRBV7-9 to TRBJ1-2; 7 bases agree with TRBD1. CDR1 SEHNR and CDR2 FQNEAQ come from the germline V gene (reference sequence). J was trimmed by 10 bases and V by 1 base; bases with no gene match: 9. The CDR3 spans 14 residues. The CDR3 reads CASSLVRGQGDYTF. The CDR3 DNA reads as TGTGCCAGCAGCTTAGTCCGGGGTCAGGGGGACTACACCTTC.

This clonotype was detected a few times. The rearrangement uses TRBV24-1 and TRBJ1-4; D uncertain. Germline-derived CDR1 and CDR2 are KGHDR and SFDVKD. The CDR3 consists of 14 residues. The V and J ends lost 3 bases and 0 bases respectively, with 4 bases between them. CDR3 sequence (DNA): TGTGCCACCAGTGATGGTGCAACTAATGAAAAACTGTTTTTT. Translated, it gives CATSDGATNEKLFF.

The sample holds many counts of this clonotype. J is TRBJ1-4 and V is TRBV11-2, with 8 bases fitting TRBD1. Trimming cost V 1 base and J 8 bases; bases outside gene matches: 6. The CDR3 loop spans 15 amino acids. In germline, CDR1 is SGHAT, CDR2 FQNNGV. Here the CDR3 reads CASSLGTGWKEKLFF. Here the CDR3 DNA reads TGTGCCAGCAGCTTAGGGACAGGGTGGAAGGAAAAACTGTTTTTT.

The V call is TRBV9, the J call TRBJ2-5; D possibly corresponds to TRBD2 (6 bases). The DNA end is a closer match to TRBJ2-1, so the J assignment may be wrong. CDR1 and CDR2 (germline): SGDLS, YYNGEE. This CDR3 is built from 16 residues. CDR3 loop: CASSVGTLPDYNEQFF. The CDR3 DNA reads TGTGCCAGCAGCGTCGGGACTTTACCCGACTACAATGAGCAGTTCTTC.

This clonotype was seen at least ten times. The CDR3 is CASSFAGANEQFF. The DNA for the CDR3 is TGTGCCAGCAGCTTTGCAGGGGCGAATGAGCAGTTCTTC. This chain links TRBV5-6 with TRBJ2-1; TRBD1 is a possible D gene (6 bases). The CDR3 length is 13 residues. In germline, CDR1 is SGHDT, CDR2 YYEEEE. Trimming stripped 2 bases from V and 7 bases from J, with 10 bases between.

The genes are TRBV24-1 and TRBJ2-5; D might be TRBD1 or TRBD2, each matching 6 bases. Germline V CDR1 and CDR2: KGHDR, SFDVKD. V was pared by 3 bases and J by 6 bases, with 10 bases between. The CDR3 totals 13 residues. CDR3 nucleotide sequence: TGTGCCACCAGTGATCCGGGGGCGAAGACCCAGTACTTC. This gives the protein CATSDPGAKTQYF.

The chain joins TRBV7-2 to TRBJ1-2; TRBD1 agrees at 7 bases. This CDR3 is 16 amino acids long. The ends lost 6 bases at V and 2 bases at J; junction bases unmatched: 12. Germline loops: CDR1 SGHTA, CDR2 FQGNSA. CDR3 in amino acids: CASSRDSRPDNYGYTF. The CDR3 DNA sequence: TGTGCCAGCAGTCGGGACAGTCGCCCGGACAACTATGGCTACACCTTC. Drawing the rest from reference TRBV7-2 and TRBJ1-2, the complete variable domain is GAGVSQSPSNKVTEKGKDVELRCDPISGHTALYWYRQSLGQGLEFLIYFQGNSAPDKSGLPSDRFSAERTGGSVSTLTIQRTQQEDSAVYLCASSRDSRPDNYGYTFGSGTRLTVV.

This clonotype was counted at least ten times. V and J are TRBV12-3 or TRBV12-4 and TRBJ2-2, with 11 bases fitting TRBD2. J lost 4 bases, V lost 0 bases, and 4 bases had no gene match. This CDR3 is 17 amino acids long. The CDR3 DNA is TGTGCCAGCAGTTTAGCTAGCGGGAGGGTGGGCACCGGGGAGCTGTTTTTT. Amino acids: CASSLASGRVGTGELFF.

The table lists this clonotype with a few counts. V and J are TRBV18 and TRBJ1-4; weak D call: TRBD1 (5 bases). The CDR3 has 12 residues. V dropped 9 bases and J dropped 13 bases, with 18 bases sitting between them. Germline CDR1 KGHSH, CDR2 LQKENI. For the CDR3, the DNA is TGTGCCAGTTCCCCGGGGACCGGAAGACTGTTTTTT. It translates to CASSPGTGRLFF.

V and J are TRBV7-2 and TRBJ2-5, with a weak D call TRBD1 (7 bases). CDR3 length: 14 residues. Germline V gives CDR1 SGHTA, CDR2 FQGNSA. Trimming cost V 1 base and J 4 bases, with 10 bases left between them. The chain's CDR3 is CASSLGRGRETQYF. CDR3 coding DNA: TGTGCCAGCAGCTTAGGGAGGGGGCGAGAGACCCAGTACTTC.

This rearrangement joins TRBV19 to TRBJ1-1; 7 nucleotides line up with TRBD1. This CDR3 is 15 amino acids long. Germline CDR1 reads LNHDA; CDR2 reads SQIVND (reference sequence). V lost 4 bases to trimming and J lost 10 bases; unmatched junction nucleotides: 15. In DNA, the CDR3 is TGTGCCAGTAGTACCCGACAGGGAGCTGAGTACGGAGCTTTCTTT. Translated, it gives CASSTRQGAEYGAFF.

This clonotype has ten or more counts. The V call is TRBV11-3, the J call TRBJ2-5, with D perhaps being TRBD1 or TRBD2 (7 bases each). Germline lookup yields CDR1 SGHNT and CDR2 YENEEA. The V end lost 5 bases, the J end lost 5 bases, and 18 bases lay between the germline ends. CDR3 size: 15 residues. The CDR3, as DNA: TGTGCCAGCAGCCAGGGGGAGGGGGGCTGGGAGACCCAGTACTTC. This codes for CASSQGEGGWETQYF.

CDR3 residues: CASEDSNRGAIRPQHF. CDR3 sequence (DNA): TGTGCCAGCGAGGATTCTAACAGGGGTGCCATACGGCCCCAGCATTTT. The chain links TRBV6-1 to TRBJ1-5, with TRBD1 matching 7 bases. The V gene end was trimmed by 8 bases and the J gene end by 9 bases; junction bases not matched to a gene: 19. Germline CDR1 and CDR2: MNHNS and SASEGT. The CDR3 extends over 16 amino acids.

Many counts were recorded for this clonotype. CDR3 nucleotide sequence: TGCGCCAGCAGCCCGGACAGGGTGAACACCGGGGAGCTGTTTTTT. Translation gives CASSPDRVNTGELFF. This chain uses TRBV5-1 with TRBJ2-2; 8 positions match TRBD1. V shed 4 bases and J 1 base; nucleotides not matched to a gene: 3. This CDR3 spans 15 amino acids. Germline CDR1 and CDR2: SGHRS and YFSETQ.

Only a few counts were recorded for this clonotype. This chain connects TRBV12-3 or TRBV12-4 to TRBJ2-7, with D possibly matching TRBD1 (6 bases). CDR3 length: 12 residues. The germline V and J ends were trimmed by 7 bases and 5 bases, with 12 bases remaining between them. The CDR3 region is CASTGDTNEQYF. In DNA form, the CDR3 reads TGTGCCAGCACCGGGGACACAAACGAGCAGTACTTC.

This clonotype was observed once. This rearrangement joins TRBV14 to TRBJ1-1, with TRBD1 matching over 8 bases. V lost 4 bases, J lost 10 bases, and 8 bases stayed unmatched. Germline-derived CDR1 and CDR2 are SGHDN and FVKESK. The CDR3 has 13 residues. The CDR3 region has the DNA TGTGCCAGCAGCCCTGGACAGGGAAGGGGAGCTTTCTTT. It yields the protein CASSPGQGRGAFF.